Only one count was recorded for the clone carrying this T cell receptor (beta chain). This entry is derived from a study of blood T cell repertoires in COVID-19. This CDR3 comprises 18 residues. The J segment lost 0 bases and the V segment lost 0 bases, leaving 8 bases of the junction unmatched. Germline V gene lookup returns CDR1 LNHDA and CDR2 SQIVND (reference sequence). Sequenced by immunoSEQ multiplex PCR; TCRdb stores in-frame clones only, minus some. The sample includes tens of thousands of clones, approximately 80% of them seen just once. The origin of this receptor is a woman aged 60 to 75 with acute or convalescent COVID-19. Sequenced sample: peripheral blood. The chain uses TRBV19 and TRBJ1-5; TRBD1 agrees at 7 bases. The CDR3, as DNA: TGTGCCAGTAGTATAGAAGAGGGACAGTCTCATAGCAATCAGCCCCAGCATTTT. It encodes CASSIEEGQSHSNQPQHF. Together with reference TRBV19 and TRBJ1-5, the CDR3 gives the full variable domain: DGGITQSPKYLFRKEGQNVTLSCEQNLNHDAMYWYRQDPGQGLRLIYYSQIVNDFQKGDIAEGYSVSREKKESFPLTVTSAQKNPTAFYLCASSIEEGQSHSNQPQHFGDGTRLSIL.